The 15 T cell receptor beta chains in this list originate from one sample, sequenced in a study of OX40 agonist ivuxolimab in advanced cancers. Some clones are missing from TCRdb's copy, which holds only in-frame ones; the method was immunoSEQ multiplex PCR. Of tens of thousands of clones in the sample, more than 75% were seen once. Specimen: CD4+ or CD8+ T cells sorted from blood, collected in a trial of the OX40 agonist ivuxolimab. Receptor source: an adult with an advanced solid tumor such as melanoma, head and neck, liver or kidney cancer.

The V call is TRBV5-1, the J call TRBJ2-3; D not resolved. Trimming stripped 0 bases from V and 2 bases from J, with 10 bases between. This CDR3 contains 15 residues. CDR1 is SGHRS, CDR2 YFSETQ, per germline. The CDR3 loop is CASSLDALPTDTQYF. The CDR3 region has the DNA TGCGCCAGCAGCTTGGACGCTCTCCCCACAGATACGCAGTATTTT.

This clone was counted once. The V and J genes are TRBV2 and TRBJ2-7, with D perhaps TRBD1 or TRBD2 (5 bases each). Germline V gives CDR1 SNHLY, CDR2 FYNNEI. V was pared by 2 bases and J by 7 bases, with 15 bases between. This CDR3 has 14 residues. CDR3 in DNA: TGTGCCAGCAGTGAAACGAGGGGCCTAGGTGAGCAGTACTTC. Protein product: CASSETRGLGEQYF.

Written as DNA, the CDR3 is TGTGCCAGCAGCCGGGGGGCTAACTATGGCTACACCTTC. Translation: CASSRGANYGYTF. V usage is TRBV7-1 and J usage is TRBJ1-2, with D perhaps matching TRBD1 (5 bases). TRBV7-1 is assigned to the ORF class and has an uncertain function. This CDR3 is 13 amino acids long. Trimming shortened V by 5 bases and J by 0 bases, and 7 bases separated the two germline ends.

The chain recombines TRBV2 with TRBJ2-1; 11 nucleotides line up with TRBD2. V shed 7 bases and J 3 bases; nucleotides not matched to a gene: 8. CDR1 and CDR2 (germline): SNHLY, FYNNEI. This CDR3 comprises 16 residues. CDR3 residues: CASMSASGRNYNEQFF. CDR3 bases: TGTGCCAGCATGTCGGCTAGCGGGAGGAACTACAATGAGCAGTTCTTC.

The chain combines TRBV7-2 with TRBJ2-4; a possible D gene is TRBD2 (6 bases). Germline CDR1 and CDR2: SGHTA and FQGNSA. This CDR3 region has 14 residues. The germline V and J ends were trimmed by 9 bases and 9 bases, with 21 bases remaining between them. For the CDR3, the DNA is TGTGCCAGTAGTAGTGGGGGACTCCGTGGCATTCAGTACTTC. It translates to CASSSGGLRGIQYF.

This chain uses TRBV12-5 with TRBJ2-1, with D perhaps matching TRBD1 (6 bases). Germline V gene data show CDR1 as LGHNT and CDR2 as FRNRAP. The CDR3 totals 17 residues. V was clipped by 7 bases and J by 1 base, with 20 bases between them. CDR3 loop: CASDRGRQLISYNEQFF. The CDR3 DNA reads TGTGCTAGTGATAGGGGGAGACAGCTGATTTCCTACAATGAGCAGTTCTTC.

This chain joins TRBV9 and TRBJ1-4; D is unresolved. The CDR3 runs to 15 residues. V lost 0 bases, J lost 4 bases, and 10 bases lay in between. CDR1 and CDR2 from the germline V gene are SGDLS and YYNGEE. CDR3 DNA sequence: TGTGCCAGCAGCGTAGGCATGCAGGTTAATGAAAAACTGTTTTTT. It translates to CASSVGMQVNEKLFF.

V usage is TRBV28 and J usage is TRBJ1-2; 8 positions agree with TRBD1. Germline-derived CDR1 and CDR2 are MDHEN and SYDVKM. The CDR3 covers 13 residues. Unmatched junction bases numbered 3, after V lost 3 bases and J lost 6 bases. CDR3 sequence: CASSFMDRDGYTF. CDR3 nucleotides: TGTGCCAGCAGTTTTATGGACAGGGATGGCTACACCTTC.

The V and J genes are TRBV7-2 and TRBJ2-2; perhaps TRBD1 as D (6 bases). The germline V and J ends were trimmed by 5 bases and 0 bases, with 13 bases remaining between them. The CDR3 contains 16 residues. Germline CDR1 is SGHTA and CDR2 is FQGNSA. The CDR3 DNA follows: TGTGCCAGCAGCGTAATTGGACAGCCGAACACCGGGGAGCTGTTTTTT. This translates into CASSVIGQPNTGELFF.

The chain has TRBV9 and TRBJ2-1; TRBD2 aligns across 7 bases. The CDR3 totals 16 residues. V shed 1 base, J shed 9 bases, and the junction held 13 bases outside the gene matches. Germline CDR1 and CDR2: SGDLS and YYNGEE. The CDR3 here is CASSVMGSGEQGEQFF. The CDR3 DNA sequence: TGTGCCAGCAGCGTAATGGGCAGCGGGGAGCAGGGTGAGCAGTTCTTC.

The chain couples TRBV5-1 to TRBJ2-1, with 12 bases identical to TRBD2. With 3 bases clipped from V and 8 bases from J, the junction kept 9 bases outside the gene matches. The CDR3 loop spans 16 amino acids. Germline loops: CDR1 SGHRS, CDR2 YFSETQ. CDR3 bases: TGCGCCAGCAGCTCCCGGACTAGCGGGATTTTCTATGAGCAGTTCTTC. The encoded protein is CASSSRTSGIFYEQFF.

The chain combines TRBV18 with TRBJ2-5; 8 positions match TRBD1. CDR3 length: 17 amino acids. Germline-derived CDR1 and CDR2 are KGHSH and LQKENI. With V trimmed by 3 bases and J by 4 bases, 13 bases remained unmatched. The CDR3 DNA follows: TGTGCCAGCTCACCCCAATCCGGGACAGGAAACGCAGAGACCCAGTACTTC. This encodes CASSPQSGTGNAETQYF.

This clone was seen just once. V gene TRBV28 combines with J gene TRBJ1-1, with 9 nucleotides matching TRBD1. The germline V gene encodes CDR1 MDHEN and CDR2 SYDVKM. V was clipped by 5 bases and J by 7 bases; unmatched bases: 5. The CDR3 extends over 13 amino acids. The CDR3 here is CASSQQGAREAFF. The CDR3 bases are TGTGCCAGCAGTCAACAGGGGGCCCGTGAAGCTTTCTTT.

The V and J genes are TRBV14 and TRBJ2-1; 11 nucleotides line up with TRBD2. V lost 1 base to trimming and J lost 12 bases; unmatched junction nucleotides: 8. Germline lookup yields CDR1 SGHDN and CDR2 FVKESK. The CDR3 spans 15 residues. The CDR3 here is CASSQGGTSGRGQFF. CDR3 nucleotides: TGTGCCAGCAGCCAAGGTGGGACTAGCGGCAGGGGGCAGTTCTTC.

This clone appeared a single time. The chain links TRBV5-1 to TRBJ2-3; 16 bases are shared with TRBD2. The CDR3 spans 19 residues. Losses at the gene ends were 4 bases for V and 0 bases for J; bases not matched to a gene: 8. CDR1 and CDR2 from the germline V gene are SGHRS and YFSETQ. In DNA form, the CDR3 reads TGCGCCAGCAGCCCGGGACTAGCGGGGGGGCCCCCTAGCACAGATACGCAGTATTTT. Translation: CASSPGLAGGPPSTDTQYF.